Each of the 17 T cell receptor beta chains below was sequenced from the same sample in a study of vaccination and CD4 T cells after COVID-19 (dated by TCRdb to 2021 to 2024). Libraries were prepared through PCR. The run used an Illumina iSeq 100. TCR sequencing of DNA from cultured CD4+ T cells used the Oncomine TCR Beta short-read assay at the Johns Hopkins FTIC core. Through fastp at Q25 and MiXCR, TCRdb rebuilt clones from the public reads, retaining in-frame beta chains. Rows are combined by CDR3 protein, so each entry shows the most common genes and DNA. In this sample the table shows roughly 20,000 distinct CDR3 sequences, less than 35% of which occur a single time. The top ten clones comprise about 3% of the sample. For these receptors, no antigen is known. The time point label corresponds to: late sampling 161 to 241 days after vaccination in a few convalescent patients. The meaning of the sample's treatment or condition label: roughly 10-day PBMC culture with coronavirus spike peptide pools or control peptides (ViraFEST assay).

Source: CD4+ T cells from blood, cultured in vitro, taken about 7 months after SARS-CoV-2 vaccination. The receptors here all came from a human donor who had recovered from COVID-19.

The sample holds a few counts of this clonotype. V and J are TRBV2 and TRBJ1-5; weak D call: TRBD1 (5 bases). Trimming left V 4 bases short and J 6 bases short, with 13 bases between. CDR1 SNHLY and CDR2 FYNNEI come from the germline V gene. CDR3 size: 14 residues. In DNA, the CDR3 is TGTGCCAGCAGTGGGCAGGGTGAAGTTCAGCCCCAGCATTTT. It specifies CASSGQGEVQPQHF.

This clonotype was picked up a small number of times. The junction departs from germline at one end; a sequencing error may be responsible. The chain combines TRBV7-7 with TRBJ2-5; the match to TRBD2 covers 7 bases. Germline CDR1 SSHAT, CDR2 FNYEAQ (reference sequence). The CDR3 has 14 amino acids. Here the CDR3 reads CASSLEPGGETQYF. DNA for the CDR3: TGTGCTAGCAGCTTAGAGCCCGGGGGGGAGACCCAGTACTTC.

The V gene is TRBV7-9, the J gene TRBJ2-1; 12 positions agree with TRBD2. After removal of 2 bases from V and 4 bases from J, the junction contained 3 bases not matched to a gene. The CDR3 is made up of 16 amino acids. The germline gives CDR1 SEHNR, CDR2 FQNEAQ (reference sequence). In DNA form, the CDR3 reads TGTGCCAGCAGCTTACGGACTAGCGGGGCTTACAATGAGCAGTTCTTC. Translation gives CASSLRTSGAYNEQFF.

The chain recombines TRBV7-2 with TRBJ2-5; D perhaps matches TRBD2 (7 bases). The germline V gene has CDR1 SGHTA and CDR2 FQGNSA. The V gene lost 4 bases and the J gene lost 5 bases, with 20 bases spanning the gap. This CDR3 is 16 amino acids long. The CDR3 here is CASSSLGGAQKETQYF. The CDR3 region has the DNA TGTGCCAGCAGCTCCTTGGGGGGGGCTCAAAAGGAGACCCAGTACTTC.

This clonotype was counted a few times. The rearrangement uses TRBV5-5 and TRBJ1-6, with 11 bases that match TRBD1. The CDR3 spans 16 residues. Germline CDR1 is SGHKS and CDR2 is YYEKEE (reference sequence). Trimming cost V 3 bases and J 13 bases; bases outside gene matches: 12. In DNA, the CDR3 is TGTGCCAGCAGCTCCCGGACAGGGGGCGAATGGTCCCCCCTCCACTTT. As protein: CASSSRTGGEWSPLHF.

The CDR3 bases are TGTGCCAGTAGCGCAGGGACCTACGAGCAGTACTTC. It encodes CASSAGTYEQYF. The chain recombines TRBV19 with TRBJ2-7, with a weak D call TRBD1 (5 bases). This CDR3 region has 12 residues. V gave up 6 bases and J gave up 2 bases, with 8 bases separating them. Germline CDR1 reads LNHDA; CDR2 reads SQIVND (reference sequence). The full variable domain, with the rest looked up from reference TRBV19 and TRBJ2-7, is DGGITQSPKYLFRKEGQNVTLSCEQNLNHDAMYWYRQDPGQGLRLIYYSQIVNDFQKGDIAEGYSVSREKKESFPLTVTSAQKNPTAFYLCASSAGTYEQYFGPGTRLTVT.

The gene calls are TRBV6-1 and TRBJ2-7, with D possibly being TRBD1 (5 bases). V lost 5 bases, J lost 5 bases, and 22 bases lay in between. This CDR3 has 16 amino acids. Germline-derived CDR1 and CDR2 are MNHNS and SASEGT. In nucleotides, the CDR3 is TGTGCCAGCAGTAGACAGAACGCATATACCCCGGACGAGCAGTACTTC. The encoded protein is CASSRQNAYTPDEQYF.

V gene TRBV19 combines with J gene TRBJ2-3; no definite D call. The germline CDR1 and CDR2 sequences are LNHDA and SQIVND (reference sequence). CDR3 length: 11 residues. Trimming stripped 1 base from V and 5 bases from J, with 1 base between. The CDR3 loop reads CASSIGDTQYF. As DNA, the CDR3 is TGTGCCAGTAGTATAGGAGATACGCAGTATTTT.

The chain has TRBV7-8 and TRBJ2-1; D is perhaps TRBD1 (6 bases). V was cut by 5 bases and J by 7 bases, with 18 bases left in between. The CDR3 totals 15 residues. Germline values: CDR1 SGHVS, CDR2 FQNEAQ. CDR3 amino acids: CASSLMAGAGNEQFF. CDR3 coding DNA: TGTGCCAGCAGCCTGATGGCAGGGGCTGGGAATGAGCAGTTCTTC.

This clonotype is classed as medium-sized (0.01 to 0.1%). V is TRBV20-1 and J is TRBJ2-7, with 8 bases fitting TRBD2. V trimming: 5 bases; J trimming: 3 bases; junction bases outside the gene matches: 12. CDR3 length: 15 amino acids. The germline V gene encodes CDR1 DFQATT and CDR2 SNEGSKA (reference sequence). In DNA form, the CDR3 reads TGCAGTGCTGGACTCCCACTAGCGGACCACTACGAGCAGTACTTC. Translation gives CSAGLPLADHYEQYF.

The CDR3 region is CASGLELNTEAFF. In nucleotides, the CDR3 is TGTGCTAGTGGTTTAGAACTGAACACTGAAGCTTTCTTT. The genes are TRBV12-5 and TRBJ1-1, with D hard to call. The germline V gene has CDR1 LGHNT and CDR2 FRNRAP. The CDR3 is 13 residues long. V was cut by 3 bases and J by 0 bases, with 5 bases left in between.

The V gene is TRBV19, the J gene TRBJ2-2; 11 bases are a match to TRBD2. With V trimmed by 11 bases and J by 4 bases, 15 bases remained unmatched. The CDR3 sequence is 17 residues long. Germline V gene lookup returns CDR1 LNHDA and CDR2 SQIVND (reference sequence). For the CDR3, the DNA is TGTGCCTGTGGATTAGACTTACTAGCGGGAGTCACCGGGGAGCTGTTTTTT. This codes for CACGLDLLAGVTGELFF.

This chain joins TRBV10-3 and TRBJ2-6; D gene unclear. Germline CDR1 is ENHRY and CDR2 is SYGVKD. Trimming pared 9 bases from V and 0 bases from J, leaving 12 bases between. The CDR3 consists of 15 residues. The DNA of the CDR3 is TGTGCCATACGGGTTCAAGCCTCTGGGGCCAACGTCCTGACTTTC. Translating gives CAIRVQASGANVLTF.

This clonotype has a handful of counts. This chain joins TRBV12-3 or TRBV12-4 and TRBJ2-3, with 8 bases matching TRBD2. The CDR3 covers 16 residues. V lost 6 bases, J lost 1 base, and 9 bases stayed unmatched. The chain's CDR3 is CASSRRMTSGTDTQYF. The CDR3, as DNA: TGTGCCAGCAGCCGGAGGATGACTAGCGGCACAGATACGCAGTATTTT.

In this sample, this clonotype is medium-sized. The J gene is TRBJ1-5, the V gene TRBV20-1; perhaps TRBD1 as D (5 bases). Trimming cost V 0 bases and J 4 bases, with 13 bases left between them. Germline CDR1 DFQATT, CDR2 SNEGSKA (reference sequence). The CDR3 is 15 amino acids. CDR3 sequence: CSARDSNRRNQPQHF. CDR3 nucleotide sequence: TGCAGTGCTAGAGACTCGAACAGGCGGAATCAGCCCCAGCATTTT.

The genes are TRBV24-1 and TRBJ2-1, with D hard to call. V gave up 3 bases and J gave up 0 bases, with 11 bases separating them. The germline gives CDR1 KGHDR, CDR2 SFDVKD. This CDR3 is built from 16 residues. The CDR3 here is CATSDRAARSYNEQFF. The CDR3 coding sequence is TGTGCCACCAGTGATAGGGCGGCCCGCTCCTACAATGAGCAGTTCTTC.

The gene calls are TRBV20-1 and TRBJ2-3, with TRBD2 matching 11 bases. CDR1 and CDR2 from the germline V gene are DFQATT and SNEGSKA (reference sequence). This CDR3 has 16 residues. Losses at the gene ends were 4 bases for V and 0 bases for J; bases not matched to a gene: 6. CDR3: CSAKAIAGGSTDTQYF. CDR3 bases: TGCAGTGCTAAAGCGATAGCGGGGGGGAGCACAGATACGCAGTATTTT.